This T cell receptor (beta chain) was identified in a study of beta chain features in type 1 diabetes. General study results and limits: When cDNA is sequenced, cells with high TCR expression could be over-represented.

This CDR3 comprises 15 residues. Germline V gene data show CDR1 as LGHNA and CDR2 as YSLEER. Trimming removed 4 bases at V and 6 bases at J, with 15 bases between. Expressed TCRB transcripts were sequenced because the isolated RNA had all been reverse transcribed beforehand. TCRdb keeps only in-frame clones here, not all; method: immunoSEQ multiplex PCR. The table lists around 500,000 clones, about an eighth of them singletons. This clone was detected a few times. Its antigen is not known. The gene calls are TRBV4-3 and TRBJ2-2; D is ambiguous. Sequenced input: naive CD4+ T cells from blood. This clonotype was obtained from a young woman in good health. The CDR3 DNA follows: TGCGCCAGCAGCCCTACACCCTGGGTCGCCGGGGAGCTGTTTTTT. Protein: CASSPTPWVAGELFF.